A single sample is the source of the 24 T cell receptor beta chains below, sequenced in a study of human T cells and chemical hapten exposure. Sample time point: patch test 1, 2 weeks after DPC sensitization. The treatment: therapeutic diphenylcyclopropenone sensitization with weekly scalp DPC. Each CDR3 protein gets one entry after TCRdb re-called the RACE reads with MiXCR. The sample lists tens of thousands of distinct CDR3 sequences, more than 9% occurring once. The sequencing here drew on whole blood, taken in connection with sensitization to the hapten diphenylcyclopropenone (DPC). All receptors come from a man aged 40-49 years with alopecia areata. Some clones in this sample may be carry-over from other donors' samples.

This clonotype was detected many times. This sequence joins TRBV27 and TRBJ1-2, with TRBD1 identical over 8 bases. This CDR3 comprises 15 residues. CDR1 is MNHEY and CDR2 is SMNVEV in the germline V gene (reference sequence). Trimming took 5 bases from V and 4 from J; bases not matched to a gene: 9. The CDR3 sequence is CASSPIGQGFYGYTF. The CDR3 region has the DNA TGTGCCAGCAGTCCCATCGGACAGGGCTTCTATGGCTACACCTTC.

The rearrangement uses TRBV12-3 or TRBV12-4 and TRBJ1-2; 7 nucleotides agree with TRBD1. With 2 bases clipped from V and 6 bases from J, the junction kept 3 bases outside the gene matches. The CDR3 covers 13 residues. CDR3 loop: CASSLKGGDGYTF. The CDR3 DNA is TGTGCCAGCAGTTTAAAAGGGGGCGATGGCTACACCTTC.

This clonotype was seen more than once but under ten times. The CDR3 DNA follows: TGTGCCACCAGTGGGGGGGACAGGATTCAGTTCTTC. The encoded protein is CATSGGDRIQFF. The genes are TRBV24-1 and TRBJ2-1; 8 bases align to TRBD1. This CDR3 contains 12 residues. J was trimmed by 13 bases and V by 5 bases; bases with no gene match: 6. Germline loops: CDR1 KGHDR, CDR2 SFDVKD.

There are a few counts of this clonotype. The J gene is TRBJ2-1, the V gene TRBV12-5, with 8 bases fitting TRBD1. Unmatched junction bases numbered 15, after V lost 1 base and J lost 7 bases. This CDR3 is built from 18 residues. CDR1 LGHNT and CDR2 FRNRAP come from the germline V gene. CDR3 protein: CASGLGLNPGQVQNEQFF. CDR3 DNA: TGTGCTAGTGGTTTGGGCTTAAACCCGGGACAGGTACAGAATGAGCAGTTCTTC.

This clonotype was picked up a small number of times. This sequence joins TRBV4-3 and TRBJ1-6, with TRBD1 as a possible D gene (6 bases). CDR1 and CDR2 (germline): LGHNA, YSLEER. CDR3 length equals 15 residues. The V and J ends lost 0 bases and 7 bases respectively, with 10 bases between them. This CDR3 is CASSQDQGFNSPLHF. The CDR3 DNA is TGCGCCAGCAGCCAAGATCAGGGGTTCAATTCACCCCTCCACTTT.

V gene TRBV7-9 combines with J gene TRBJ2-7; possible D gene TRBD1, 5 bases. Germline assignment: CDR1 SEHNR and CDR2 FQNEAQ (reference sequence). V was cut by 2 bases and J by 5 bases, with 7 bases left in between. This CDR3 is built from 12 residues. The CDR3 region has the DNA TGTGCCAGCAGCTTATCAGGGAACGAGCAGTACGTC. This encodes CASSLSGNEQYV.

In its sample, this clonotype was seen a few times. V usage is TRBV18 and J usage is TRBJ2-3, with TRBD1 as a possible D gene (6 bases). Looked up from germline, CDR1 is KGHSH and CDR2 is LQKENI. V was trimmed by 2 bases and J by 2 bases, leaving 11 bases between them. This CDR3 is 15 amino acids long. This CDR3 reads CASSPWDKLTDTQYF. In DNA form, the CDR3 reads TGTGCCAGCTCACCATGGGACAAGCTCACAGATACGCAGTATTTT.

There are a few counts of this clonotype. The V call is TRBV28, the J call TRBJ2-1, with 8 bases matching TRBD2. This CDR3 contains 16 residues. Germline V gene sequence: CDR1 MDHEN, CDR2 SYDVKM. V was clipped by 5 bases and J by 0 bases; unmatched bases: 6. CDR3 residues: CASSITSGSSYNEQFF. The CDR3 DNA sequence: TGTGCCAGCAGTATCACCAGCGGGAGCTCCTACAATGAGCAGTTCTTC.

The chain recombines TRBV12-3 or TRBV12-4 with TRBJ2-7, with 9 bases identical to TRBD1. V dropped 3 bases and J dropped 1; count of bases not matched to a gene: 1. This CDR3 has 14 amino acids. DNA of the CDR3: TGTGCCAGCAGTTTTGACAGGGGGTCCTACGAGCAGTACTTC. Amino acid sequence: CASSFDRGSYEQYF.

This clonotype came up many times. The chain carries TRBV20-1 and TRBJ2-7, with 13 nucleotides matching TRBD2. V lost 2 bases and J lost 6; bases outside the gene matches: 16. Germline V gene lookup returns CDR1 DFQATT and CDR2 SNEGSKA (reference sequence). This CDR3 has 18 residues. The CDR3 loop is CSARPISTGTSGIPEQYF. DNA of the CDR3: TGCAGTGCTAGACCGATTTCAACCGGGACTAGCGGGATCCCCGAGCAGTACTTC.

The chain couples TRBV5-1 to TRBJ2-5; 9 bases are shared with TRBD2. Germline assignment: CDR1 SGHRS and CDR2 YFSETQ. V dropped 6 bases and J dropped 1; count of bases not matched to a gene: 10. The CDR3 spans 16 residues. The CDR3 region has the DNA TGCGCCAGCAAGGTCAGACTAGCGGAGGGCCAAGAGACCCAGTACTTC. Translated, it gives CASKVRLAEGQETQYF.

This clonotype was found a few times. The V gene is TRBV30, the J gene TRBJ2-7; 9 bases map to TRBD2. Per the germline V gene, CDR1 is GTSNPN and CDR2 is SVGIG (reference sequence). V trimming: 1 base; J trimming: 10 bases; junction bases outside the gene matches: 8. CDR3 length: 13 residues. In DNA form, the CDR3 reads TGTGCCTGGAGTGCAGGTCTTAGCGGGAGCCAGTACTTC. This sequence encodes CAWSAGLSGSQYF.

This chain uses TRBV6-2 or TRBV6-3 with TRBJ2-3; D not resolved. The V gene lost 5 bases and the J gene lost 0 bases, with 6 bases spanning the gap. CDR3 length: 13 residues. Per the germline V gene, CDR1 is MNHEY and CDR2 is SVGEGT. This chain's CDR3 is CASSQTSTDTQYF. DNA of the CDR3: TGTGCCAGCAGTCAGACTAGCACAGATACGCAGTATTTT.

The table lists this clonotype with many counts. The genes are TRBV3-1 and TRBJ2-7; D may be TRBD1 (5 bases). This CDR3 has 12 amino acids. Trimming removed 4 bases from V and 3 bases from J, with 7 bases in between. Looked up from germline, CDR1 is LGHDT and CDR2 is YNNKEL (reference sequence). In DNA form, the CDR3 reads TGTGCCAGCAGCCGACAGTTCTACGAGCAGTACTTC. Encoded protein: CASSRQFYEQYF.

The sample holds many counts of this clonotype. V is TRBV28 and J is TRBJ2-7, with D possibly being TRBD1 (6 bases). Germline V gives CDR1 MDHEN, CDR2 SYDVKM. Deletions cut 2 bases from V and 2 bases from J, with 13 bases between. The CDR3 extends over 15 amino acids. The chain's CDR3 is CASSLKGVSPYEQYF. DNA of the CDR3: TGTGCCAGCAGTTTAAAGGGGGTCTCGCCCTACGAGCAGTACTTC.

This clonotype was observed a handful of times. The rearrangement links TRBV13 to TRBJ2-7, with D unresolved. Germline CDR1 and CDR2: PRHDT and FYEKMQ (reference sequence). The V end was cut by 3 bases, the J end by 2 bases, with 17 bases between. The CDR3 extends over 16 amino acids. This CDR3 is CASSFQSGSWTYEQYF. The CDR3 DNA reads TGTGCCAGCAGCTTCCAATCCGGCAGCTGGACCTACGAGCAGTACTTC.

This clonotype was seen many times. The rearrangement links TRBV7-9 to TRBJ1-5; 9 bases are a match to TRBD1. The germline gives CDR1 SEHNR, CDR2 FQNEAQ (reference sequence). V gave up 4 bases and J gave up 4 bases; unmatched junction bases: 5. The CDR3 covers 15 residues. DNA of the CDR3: TGTGCCAGCAGCTCCGGGACAGGGATAAATCAGCCCCAGCATTTT. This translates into CASSSGTGINQPQHF. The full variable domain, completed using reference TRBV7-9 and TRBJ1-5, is DTGVSQNPRHKITKRGQNVTFRCDPISEHNRLYWYRQTLGQGPEFLTYFQNEAQLEKSRLLSDRFSAERPKGSFSTLEIQRTEQGDSAMYLCASSSGTGINQPQHFGDGTRLSIL.

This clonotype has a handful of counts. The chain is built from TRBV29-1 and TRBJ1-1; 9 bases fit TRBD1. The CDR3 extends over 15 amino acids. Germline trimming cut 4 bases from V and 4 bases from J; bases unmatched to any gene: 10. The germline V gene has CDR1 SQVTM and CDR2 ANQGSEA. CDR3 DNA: TGCAGCGTTGGGGGACAGGGATTCCCCCCCACTGAAGCTTTCTTT. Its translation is CSVGGQGFPPTEAFF.

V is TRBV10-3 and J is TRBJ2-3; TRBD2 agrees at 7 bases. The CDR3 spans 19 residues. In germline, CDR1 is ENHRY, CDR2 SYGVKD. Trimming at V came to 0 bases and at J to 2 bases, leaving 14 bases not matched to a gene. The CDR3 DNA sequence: TGTGCCATCAGTGAGTCGCGACGTGGTCTAGCGGCAACCACAGATACGCAGTATTTT. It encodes CAISESRRGLAATTDTQYF.

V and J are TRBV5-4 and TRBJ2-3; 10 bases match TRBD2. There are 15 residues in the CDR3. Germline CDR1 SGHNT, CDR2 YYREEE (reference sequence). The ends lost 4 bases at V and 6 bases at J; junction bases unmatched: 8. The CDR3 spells CASSILAGNKDTQYF. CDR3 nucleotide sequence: TGTGCCAGCAGCATACTAGCGGGGAACAAGGATACGCAGTATTTT.

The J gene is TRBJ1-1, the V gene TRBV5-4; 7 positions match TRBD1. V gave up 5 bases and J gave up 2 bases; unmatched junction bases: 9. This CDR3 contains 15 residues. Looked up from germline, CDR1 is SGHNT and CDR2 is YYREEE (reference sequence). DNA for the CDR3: TGTGCCAGCAGTTTTTCCGGGACAGCTAACACTGAAGCTTTCTTT. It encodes CASSFSGTANTEAFF.

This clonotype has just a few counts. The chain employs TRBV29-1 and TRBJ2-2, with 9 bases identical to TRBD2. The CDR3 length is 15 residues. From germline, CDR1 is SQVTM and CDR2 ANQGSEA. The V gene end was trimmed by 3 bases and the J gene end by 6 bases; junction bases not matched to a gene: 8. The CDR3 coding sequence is TGCAGCGTTGAGAGGATAGCGGGAGACGCCGGGGAGCTGTTTTTT. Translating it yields CSVERIAGDAGELFF.

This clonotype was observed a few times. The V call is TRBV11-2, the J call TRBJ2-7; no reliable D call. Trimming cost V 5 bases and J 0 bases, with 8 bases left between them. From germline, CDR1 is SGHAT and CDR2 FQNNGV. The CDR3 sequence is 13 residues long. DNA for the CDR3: TGTGCCAGCAGCGACCCTAGCTCCTACGAGCAGTACGTC. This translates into CASSDPSSYEQYV.

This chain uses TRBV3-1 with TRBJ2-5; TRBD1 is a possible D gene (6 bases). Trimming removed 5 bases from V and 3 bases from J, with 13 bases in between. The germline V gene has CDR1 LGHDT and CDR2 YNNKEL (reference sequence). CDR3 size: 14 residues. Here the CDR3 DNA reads TGTGCCAGCAGCGAAGCACAGGGAGAAGAGACCCAGTACTTC. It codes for CASSEAQGEETQYF.